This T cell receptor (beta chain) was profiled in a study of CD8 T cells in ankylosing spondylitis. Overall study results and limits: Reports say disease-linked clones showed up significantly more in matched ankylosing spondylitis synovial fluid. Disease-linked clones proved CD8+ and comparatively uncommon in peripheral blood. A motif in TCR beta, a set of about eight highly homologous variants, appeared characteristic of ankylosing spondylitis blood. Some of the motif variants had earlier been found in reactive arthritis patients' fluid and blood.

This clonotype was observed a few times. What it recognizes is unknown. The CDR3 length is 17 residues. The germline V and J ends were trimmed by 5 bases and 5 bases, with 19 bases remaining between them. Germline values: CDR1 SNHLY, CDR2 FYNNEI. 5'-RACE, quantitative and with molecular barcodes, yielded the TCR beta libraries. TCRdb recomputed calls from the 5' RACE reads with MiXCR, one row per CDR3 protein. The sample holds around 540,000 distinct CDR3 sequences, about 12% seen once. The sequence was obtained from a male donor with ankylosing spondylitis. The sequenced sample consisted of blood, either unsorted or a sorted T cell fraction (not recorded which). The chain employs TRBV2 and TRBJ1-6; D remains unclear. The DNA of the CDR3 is TGTGCCAGCAGTCCGGACGGAACCCTAACTGATAATTCACCCCTCCACTTT. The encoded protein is CASSPDGTLTDNSPLHF.